The entry that follows covers one TCR beta chain sequence. Its antigen remains undetermined. No base quality information exists; no much larger clone differs at one position. The immunoSEQ Assay, a bias-controlled multiplex PCR, was used to amplify TCRbeta CDR3 regions from genomic DNA. Per the authors' processing: Within the assay, amplification of reference gene primers was used to estimate how many nucleated cells each sample contained. To quantify the absolute abundance of each unique TCRbeta CDR3 rearrangement, sequence reads were collapsed and filtered. For each sample, productive Simpson clonality was calculated as the square root of Simpson's diversity index over productive rearrangements. TCRdb retrieved this table from immuneACCESS and kept in-frame rearrangements only. Not all clones are present; in checked studies, unresolved V genes account for under half, and no reason is known for the remainder. The V and J calls and clone size were taken over from that table, and D and trimming were inferred from the DNA. Counted in this sample were around 120,000 clones; approximately 86% of them appeared once. 7.7% of the sample goes to the ten largest clones.

The sample originates from a study of blood T cell repertoires in COVID-19 (dated by TCRdb to about 2020). For the study in its entirety: Samples from collaborators originated in the United States, Italy and Spain and spanned both the acute and convalescent phases of COVID-19. The prospective study material was composed of cDNA or gDNA derived from T cells, B-cell-depleted T cells, or PBMCs. Where available, HLA class I and class II types were obtained from metadata supplied by the sample provider rather than from assay-based typing. Subjects who had been exposed to COVID-19, were actively infected with it, or had recovered from it provided the deeply sampled blood TCRbeta repertoires that made up the dataset. The repertoires were released in a freely available public database meant as a resource for research on the immune response to SARS-CoV-2. Sample metadata almost always included a de-identified subject ID, COVID-19 status, age in years and sex. The samples were drawn from the first 160 participants of the ongoing ImmuneRACE study and from 950 to 1,500 subjects provided by 6 global collaborators.

At the junction V is shortened by 2 bases and J by 3 bases, with 16 bases in between. CDR1 LNHDA and CDR2 SQIVND are derived from the germline V gene (reference sequence). The CDR3 goes from the cysteine to the phenylalanine over 16 residues. CDR3 DNA only is kept here, 48 bases in frame from base 1. Whole blood was collected in K2EDTA tubes by collaborating institutions according to the institutions' own protocols. For TCRbeta analysis, collaborators shipped samples in one of three forms: frozen whole blood, isolated PBMCs, or DNA extracted from either of those sample types. What the research found in general, with its limitations: The quantity of clinical and demographic metadata differed by source and by participant and was supplied without curation.

Sequenced sample: peripheral blood. The TCR was taken from a human donor in a cohort sampled during active COVID-19. Rearrangement joined TRBV19 to TRBJ2-5, and perhaps TRBD1 as D gene, on 8 matching bases. The nucleotides are TGTGCCAGTAGTATAAGACCACAGGGGGGGGAAGAGACCCAGTACTTC. Its amino acids are CASSIRPQGGEETQYF. Here the CDR3 is joined to the reference TRBV19 and TRBJ2-5 genes, and the full variable domain is: DGGITQSPKYLFRKEGQNVTLSCEQNLNHDAMYWYRQDPGQGLRLIYYSQIVNDFQKGDIAEGYSVSREKKESFPLTVTSAQKNPTAFYLCASSIRPQGGEETQYFGPGTRLLVL.